Presented here are 23 T cell receptor beta chains from one specimen sequenced in a study of identical twins. TCRdb used MiXCR to reprocess the 5' RACE reads, holding one entry per CDR3 protein. The sample yields 400,000 to 550,000 distinct CDR3 sequences, around 15% seen once. The sample was also reused in another study, on yellow fever vaccine responses in identical twins.

Sequencing was performed on CD4+ T cells sorted from blood. The receptor source for this set is a young woman in good health.

The chain is built from TRBV30 and TRBJ2-2; 12 nucleotides match TRBD2. The V segment lost 7 bases and the J segment 5 bases; nucleotides outside the gene matches: 5. Germline CDR1 reads GTSNPN; CDR2 reads SVGIG (reference sequence). This CDR3 has 14 amino acids. The CDR3 sequence: CALGTSGFTGELFF. Written as DNA, the CDR3 is TGTGCCTTGGGGACTAGCGGGTTTACCGGGGAGCTGTTTTTT.

This clonotype was counted a few times. The genes are TRBV27 and TRBJ1-2, with 8 bases matching TRBD1. V was pared by 4 bases and J by 6 bases, with 7 bases of the junction left unmatched. CDR1 and CDR2 from the germline V gene are MNHEY and SMNVEV (reference sequence). This CDR3 is 14 amino acids long. The CDR3 coding sequence is TGTGCCAGCAGTTCCTTTCAGGGGGCGGATGGCTACACCTTC. Its translation: CASSSFQGADGYTF.

This clonotype was observed a handful of times. The chain is built from TRBV15 and TRBJ2-1; 7 nucleotides match TRBD1. V was pared by 4 bases and J by 4 bases, with 1 base of the junction left unmatched. This CDR3 comprises 13 residues. Germline CDR1 reads LNHNV; CDR2 reads YYDKDF (reference sequence). CDR3 amino acids: CATSNRGYNEQFF. CDR3 DNA: TGTGCCACCAGCAACAGGGGTTACAATGAGCAGTTCTTC.

In this sample, this clonotype turned up a few times. This rearrangement joins TRBV20-1 to TRBJ2-7; possibly TRBD2 for D (7 bases). Trimming took off 7 bases at V and 3 bases at J, with 10 bases between the two ends. This CDR3 comprises 11 residues. CDR1 and CDR2 from the germline V gene are DFQATT and SNEGSKA (reference sequence). CDR3 bases: TGCAGTGGCGGGGGCCACTACGAGCAGTACTTC. Translated: CSGGGHYEQYF.

This chain uses TRBV4-2 with TRBJ2-2; D could derive from TRBD1 or TRBD2 (8 bases each). V was shortened by 2 bases and J by 6 bases, with 25 bases between the two germline ends. CDR1 is LGHNA, CDR2 YNFKEQ, per germline. This CDR3 contains 19 residues. CDR3 sequence: CASSQPQGAAGAFPGELFF. The CDR3, as DNA: TGTGCCAGCAGCCAACCCCAGGGGGCAGCGGGAGCTTTCCCCGGGGAGCTGTTTTTT.

This clonotype has more than one count but fewer than ten. The chain has TRBV5-1 and TRBJ2-5; TRBD2 agrees at 8 bases. This CDR3 has 15 residues. J was trimmed by 10 bases and V by 0 bases; bases with no gene match: 11. The germline gives CDR1 SGHRS, CDR2 YFSETQ. This chain's CDR3 is CASSLDSSGLDVQYF. As DNA, the CDR3 is TGCGCCAGCAGCTTGGACAGTTCGGGACTAGACGTCCAGTACTTC.

This sequence joins TRBV4-2 and TRBJ2-1; 8 bases fit TRBD2. V was clipped by 0 bases and J by 4 bases; unmatched bases: 8. CDR1 is LGHNA, CDR2 YNFKEQ, per germline. This CDR3 contains 17 residues. The CDR3: CASSQDRGSGSYNEQFF. In DNA form, the CDR3 reads TGTGCCAGCAGCCAAGACCGAGGGAGCGGGAGTTACAATGAGCAGTTCTTC.

The table lists this clonotype with a count of one. The chain is built from TRBV2 and TRBJ1-2; TRBD1 matches 7 bases. The junction had 4 bases not matched to a gene; V was cut back by 4 bases and J by 5 bases. In germline, CDR1 is SNHLY, CDR2 FYNNEI. CDR3 length equals 13 residues. The DNA for the CDR3 is TGTGCCAGCAGTGTCAGGGGGGGATATGGCTACACCTTC. It is translated as CASSVRGGYGYTF.

Ten or more counts support this clonotype. V and J are TRBV20-1 and TRBJ1-5; D unclear. In germline, CDR1 is DFQATT, CDR2 SNEGSKA (reference sequence). This CDR3 region has 13 residues. V lost 3 bases to trimming and J lost 3 bases, with 9 bases between them. CDR3: CSASENPNQPQHF. As DNA, the CDR3 is TGCAGTGCTAGTGAAAATCCCAATCAGCCCCAGCATTTT.

V is TRBV27 and J is TRBJ2-7, with a weak D call TRBD1 (5 bases). V lost 3 bases, J lost 0 bases, and 9 bases lay in between. Germline V CDR1 and CDR2: MNHEY, SMNVEV (reference sequence). The CDR3 spans 14 residues. The CDR3, as DNA: TGTGCCAGCAGTTTGGACAATCTCTCCTACGAGCAGTACTTC. Translation gives CASSLDNLSYEQYF.

This clonotype has at least ten counts. The V and J genes are TRBV12-3 or TRBV12-4 and TRBJ1-4, with TRBD1 as a possible D gene (6 bases). The ends were cut back, 7 bases at V and 0 bases at J, with 18 bases in the middle. This CDR3 is built from 17 residues. CDR3: CASTPGQRSATNEKLFF. CDR3 DNA: TGTGCCAGCACTCCCGGACAGAGATCCGCAACTAATGAAAAACTGTTTTTT.

The chain links TRBV12-3 or TRBV12-4 to TRBJ2-5; maybe TRBD2 (6 bases). The V end lost 6 bases, the J end lost 5 bases, and 13 bases lay between the germline ends. The CDR3 consists of 13 residues. The CDR3 is CASSVADGETQYF. The CDR3 DNA reads TGTGCCAGCAGCGTAGCGGACGGGGAGACCCAGTACTTC.

The chain carries TRBV2 and TRBJ2-6; D might be TRBD2 (6 bases). V was cut by 10 bases and J by 2 bases, with 24 bases left in between. Germline CDR1 and CDR2: SNHLY and FYNNEI. The CDR3 runs to 18 residues. CDR3 loop: CAICHRGSGGTGANVLTF. The CDR3 DNA follows: TGTGCCATCTGCCACCGTGGTAGCGGTGGAACTGGGGCCAACGTCCTGACTTTC.

This chain connects TRBV5-4 to TRBJ2-5; TRBD1 is a possible D gene (5 bases). Trimming cost V 0 bases and J 4 bases, with 10 bases left between them. Germline V CDR1 and CDR2: SGHNT, YYREEE (reference sequence). The length of the CDR3 is 14 residues. The CDR3 DNA sequence: TGTGCCAGCAGCTTGGCAGGGCCCAGAGAGACCCAGTACTTC. Translating it yields CASSLAGPRETQYF. Full variable domain (rest looked up from reference TRBV5-4 and TRBJ2-5): ETGVTQSPTHLIKTRGQQVTLRCSSQSGHNTVSWYQQALGQGPQFIFQYYREEENGRGNFPPRFSGLQFPNYSSELNVNALELDDSALYLCASSLAGPRETQYFGPGTRLLVL.

This clonotype was counted a few times. The chain couples TRBV18 to TRBJ2-3; TRBD2 might be the D (6 bases). Trimming shortened V by 3 bases and J by 1 base, and 17 bases separated the two germline ends. CDR3 size: 17 residues. CDR1 is KGHSH and CDR2 is LQKENI in the germline V gene. CDR3 protein: CASSPQAPGVGTDTQYF. As DNA, the CDR3 is TGTGCCAGCTCACCTCAGGCCCCGGGGGTAGGCACAGATACGCAGTATTTT.

The chain recombines TRBV12-3 or TRBV12-4 with TRBJ2-4, with 14 bases identical to TRBD2. The CDR3 contains 18 residues. Here the CDR3 reads CTFSPQGLAGEGKNIQYF. As DNA, the CDR3 is TGTACCTTCAGTCCACAGGGACTAGCGGGAGAAGGCAAAAACATTCAGTACTTC.

This clonotype has a handful of counts. The gene calls are TRBV5-1 and TRBJ2-1; possible D gene TRBD2, 6 bases. Germline loops: CDR1 SGHRS, CDR2 YFSETQ. V gave up 1 base and J gave up 5 bases, with 13 bases separating them. This CDR3 contains 15 residues. In DNA, the CDR3 is TGCGCCAGCAGCTTGATTAGCGGAGCCAACAATGAGCAGTTCTTC. Residues: CASSLISGANNEQFF.

In its sample, this clonotype was seen a few times. A clone one base away is much larger, so this may be a read error. The chain joins TRBV7-3 to TRBJ2-1; 10 bases agree with TRBD2. CDR3 length equals 14 residues. Losses at the gene ends were 6 bases for V and 3 bases for J; bases not matched to a gene: 2. Germline V gene lookup returns CDR1 SGHTA and CDR2 FQGTGA. The CDR3 DNA sequence: TGTGCCAGCAGGGTAGCGGGGGGCTACAATGAGCAGTTCTTC. Amino acids: CASRVAGGYNEQFF.

The chain couples TRBV5-1 to TRBJ2-1, with D possibly TRBD1 on 7 matching bases. The CDR3 is 15 amino acids. The ends were cut back, 4 bases at V and 3 bases at J, with 14 bases in the middle. The germline V gene has CDR1 SGHRS and CDR2 YFSETQ. In DNA form, the CDR3 reads TGCGCCAGCAGCCAGGACAGGACTATCTACAATGAGCAGTTCTTC. Its protein product is CASSQDRTIYNEQFF.

The CDR3 DNA is TGTGCCTGGGACACCCACAATGAGCAGTTCTTC. This sequence encodes CAWDTHNEQFF. The rearrangement links TRBV30 to TRBJ2-1, with D unresolved. CDR1 and CDR2 (germline): GTSNPN, SVGIG (reference sequence). CDR3 length equals 11 residues. V gave up 5 bases and J gave up 5 bases, with 7 bases separating them.

This clonotype was detected only a few times. The chain links TRBV4-1 to TRBJ2-1; TRBD2 agrees at 9 bases. Unmatched junction bases numbered 8, after V lost 1 base and J lost 7 bases. CDR3 length: 16 amino acids. The germline CDR1 and CDR2 sequences are MGHRA and YSYEKL. CDR3 sequence: CASSQALAGGLNEQFF. In nucleotides, the CDR3 is TGCGCCAGCAGCCAAGCCCTGGCGGGAGGGTTGAATGAGCAGTTCTTC.

In its sample, this clonotype was seen many times. The J gene is TRBJ2-7, the V gene TRBV12-3 or TRBV12-4, with D perhaps matching TRBD2 (6 bases). Deletions cut 8 bases from V and 0 bases from J, with 14 bases between. The CDR3 length is 14 residues. CDR3 in DNA: TGTGCCAGCCTTAGGTGGGGGGTCTCCTACGAGCAGTACTTC. Protein: CASLRWGVSYEQYF.

The chain recombines TRBV28 with TRBJ2-3, with D unresolved. The germline V gene has CDR1 MDHEN and CDR2 SYDVKM. Trimming removed 6 bases from V and 8 bases from J, with 12 bases in between. This CDR3 spans 12 amino acids. CDR3 DNA sequence: TGTGCCAGCAGCCGTTACACGGGTACGCAGTATTTT. This translates into CASSRYTGTQYF. Full variable domain (outside the CDR3, taken from reference TRBV28 and TRBJ2-3): DVKVTQSSRYLVKRTGEKVFLECVQDMDHENMFWYRQDPGLGLRLIYFSYDVKMKEKGDIPEGYSVSREKKERFSLILESASTNQTSMYLCASSRYTGTQYFGPGTRLTVL.